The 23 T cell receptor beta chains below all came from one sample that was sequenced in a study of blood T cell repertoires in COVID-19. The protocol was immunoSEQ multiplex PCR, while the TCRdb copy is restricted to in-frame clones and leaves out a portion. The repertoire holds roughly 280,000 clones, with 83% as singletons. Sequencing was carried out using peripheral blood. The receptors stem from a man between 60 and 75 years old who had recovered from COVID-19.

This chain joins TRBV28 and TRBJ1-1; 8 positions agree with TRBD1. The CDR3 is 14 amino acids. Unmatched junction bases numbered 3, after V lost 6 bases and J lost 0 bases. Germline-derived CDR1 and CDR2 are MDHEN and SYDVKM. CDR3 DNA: TGTGCCAGCAGAGCGACAGGGGTGAACACTGAAGCTTTCTTT. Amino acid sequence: CASRATGVNTEAFF.

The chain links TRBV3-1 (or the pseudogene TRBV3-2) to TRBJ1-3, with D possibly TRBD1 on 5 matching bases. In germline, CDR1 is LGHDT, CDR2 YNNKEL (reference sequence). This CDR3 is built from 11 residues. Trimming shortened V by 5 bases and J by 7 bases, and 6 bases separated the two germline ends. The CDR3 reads CASSSGNTIYF. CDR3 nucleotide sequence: TGTGCCAGCAGCTCAGGGAACACCATATATTTT.

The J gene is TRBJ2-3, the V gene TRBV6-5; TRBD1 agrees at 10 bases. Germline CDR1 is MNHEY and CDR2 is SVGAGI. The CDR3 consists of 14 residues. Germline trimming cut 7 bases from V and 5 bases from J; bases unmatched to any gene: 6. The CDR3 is CASKDRGRQDTQYF. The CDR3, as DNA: TGTGCCAGCAAAGACAGGGGGCGGCAAGATACGCAGTATTTT.

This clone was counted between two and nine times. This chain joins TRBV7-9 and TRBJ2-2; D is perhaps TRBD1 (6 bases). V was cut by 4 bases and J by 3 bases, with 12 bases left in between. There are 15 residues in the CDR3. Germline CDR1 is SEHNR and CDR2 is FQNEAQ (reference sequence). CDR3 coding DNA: TGTGCCAGCAGCTCGACAGGAATCGACACCGGGGAGCTGTTTTTT. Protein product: CASSSTGIDTGELFF.

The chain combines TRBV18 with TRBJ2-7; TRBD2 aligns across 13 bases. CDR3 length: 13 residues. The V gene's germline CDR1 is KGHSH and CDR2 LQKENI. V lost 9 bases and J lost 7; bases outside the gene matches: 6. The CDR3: CASVTSGRGEQYF. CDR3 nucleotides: TGTGCCAGTGTAACTAGCGGGAGGGGAGAGCAGTACTTC.

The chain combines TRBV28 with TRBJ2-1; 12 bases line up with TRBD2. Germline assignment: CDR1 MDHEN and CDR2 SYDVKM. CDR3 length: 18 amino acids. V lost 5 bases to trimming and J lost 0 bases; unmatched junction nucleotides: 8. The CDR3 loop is CASSDGTSGPSSYNEQFF. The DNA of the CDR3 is TGTGCCAGCAGTGACGGGACTAGCGGGCCAAGCTCCTACAATGAGCAGTTCTTC.

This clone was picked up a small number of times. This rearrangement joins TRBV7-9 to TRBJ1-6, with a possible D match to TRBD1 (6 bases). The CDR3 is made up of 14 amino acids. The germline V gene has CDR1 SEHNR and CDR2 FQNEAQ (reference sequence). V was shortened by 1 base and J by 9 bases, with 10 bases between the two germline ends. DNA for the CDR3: TGTGCCAGCAGCTTAGAGGTAGGGGGTTCACCCCTCCACTTT. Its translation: CASSLEVGGSPLHF.

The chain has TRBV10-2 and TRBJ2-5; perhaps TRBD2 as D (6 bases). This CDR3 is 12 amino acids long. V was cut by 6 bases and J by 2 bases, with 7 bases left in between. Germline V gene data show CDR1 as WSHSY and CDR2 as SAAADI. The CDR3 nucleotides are TGCGCCAGCAGACGGGGGCAAGAGACCCAGTACTTC. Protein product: CASRRGQETQYF.

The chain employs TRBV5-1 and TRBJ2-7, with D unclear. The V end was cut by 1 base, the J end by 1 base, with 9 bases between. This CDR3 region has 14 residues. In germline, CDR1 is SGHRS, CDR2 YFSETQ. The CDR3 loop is CASSLPSGSYEQYF. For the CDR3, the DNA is TGCGCCAGCAGCTTGCCGTCAGGATCCTACGAGCAGTACTTC.

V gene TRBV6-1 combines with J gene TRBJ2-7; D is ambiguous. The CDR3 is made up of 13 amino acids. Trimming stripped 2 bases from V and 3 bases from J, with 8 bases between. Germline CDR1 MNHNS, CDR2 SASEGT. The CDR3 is CASSEQVIYEQYF. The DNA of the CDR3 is TGTGCCAGCAGTGAACAGGTGATCTACGAGCAGTACTTC.

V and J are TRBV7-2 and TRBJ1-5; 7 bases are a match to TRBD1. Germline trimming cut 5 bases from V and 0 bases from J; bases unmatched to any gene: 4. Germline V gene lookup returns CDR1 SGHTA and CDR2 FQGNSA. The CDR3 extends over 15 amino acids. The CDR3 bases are TGTGCCAGCAGCCCAGACAGGGTTAGCAATCAGCCCCAGCATTTT. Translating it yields CASSPDRVSNQPQHF.

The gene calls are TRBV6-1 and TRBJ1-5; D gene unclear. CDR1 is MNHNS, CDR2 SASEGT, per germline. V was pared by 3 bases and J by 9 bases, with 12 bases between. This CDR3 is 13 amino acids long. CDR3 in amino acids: CASSDSPGRPQHF. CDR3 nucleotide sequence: TGTGCCAGCAGTGATAGCCCCGGTAGGCCCCAGCATTTT.

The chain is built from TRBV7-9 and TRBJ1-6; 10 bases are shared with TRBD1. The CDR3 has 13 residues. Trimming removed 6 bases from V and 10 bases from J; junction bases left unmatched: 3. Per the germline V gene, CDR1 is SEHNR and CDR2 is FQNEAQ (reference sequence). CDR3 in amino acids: CASSGQGGSPLHF. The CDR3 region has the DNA TGTGCCAGCAGTGGACAGGGGGGGTCACCCCTCCACTTT.

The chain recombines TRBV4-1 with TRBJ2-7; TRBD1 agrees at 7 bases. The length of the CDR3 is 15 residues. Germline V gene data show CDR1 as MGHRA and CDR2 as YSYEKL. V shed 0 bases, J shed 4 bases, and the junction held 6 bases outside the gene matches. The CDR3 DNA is TGCGCCAGCAGCCAAGATTGGGGACAGATTTACGAGCAGTACTTC. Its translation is CASSQDWGQIYEQYF.

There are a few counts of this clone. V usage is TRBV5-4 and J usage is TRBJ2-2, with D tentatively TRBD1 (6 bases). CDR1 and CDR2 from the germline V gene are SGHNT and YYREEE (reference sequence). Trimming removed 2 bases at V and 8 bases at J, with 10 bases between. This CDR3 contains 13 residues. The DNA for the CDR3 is TGTGCCAGCAGCTTCCCCCAGGGGGGGGAGCTGTTTTTT. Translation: CASSFPQGGELFF.

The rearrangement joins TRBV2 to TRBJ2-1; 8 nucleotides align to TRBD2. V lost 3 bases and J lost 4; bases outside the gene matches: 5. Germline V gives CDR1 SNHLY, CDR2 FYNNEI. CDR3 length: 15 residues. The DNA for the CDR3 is TGTGCCAGCAGTGAGGTGCGGGGGGCTTACAATGAGCAGTTCTTC. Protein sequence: CASSEVRGAYNEQFF.

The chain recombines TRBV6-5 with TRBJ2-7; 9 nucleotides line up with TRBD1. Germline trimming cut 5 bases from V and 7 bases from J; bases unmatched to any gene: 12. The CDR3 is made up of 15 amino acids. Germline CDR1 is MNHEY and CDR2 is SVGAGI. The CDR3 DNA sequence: TGTGCCAGCAGTCGCGCCGGGACAGGGCGCGTGGAGCAGTACTTC. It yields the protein CASSRAGTGRVEQYF.

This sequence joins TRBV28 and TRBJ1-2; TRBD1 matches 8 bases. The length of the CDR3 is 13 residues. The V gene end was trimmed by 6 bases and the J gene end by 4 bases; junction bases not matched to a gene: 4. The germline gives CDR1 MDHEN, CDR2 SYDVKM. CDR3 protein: CASSKTGVYGYTF. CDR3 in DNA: TGTGCCAGCAGCAAGACAGGGGTCTATGGCTACACCTTC.

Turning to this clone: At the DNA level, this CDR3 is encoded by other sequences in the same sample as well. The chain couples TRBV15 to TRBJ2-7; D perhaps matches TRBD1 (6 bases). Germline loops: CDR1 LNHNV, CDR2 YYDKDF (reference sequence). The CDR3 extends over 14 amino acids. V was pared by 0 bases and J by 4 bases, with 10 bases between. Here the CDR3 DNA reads TGTGCCACCAGCAGAGAGGGCAGGGGTTACGAGCAGTACTTC. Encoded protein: CATSREGRGYEQYF.

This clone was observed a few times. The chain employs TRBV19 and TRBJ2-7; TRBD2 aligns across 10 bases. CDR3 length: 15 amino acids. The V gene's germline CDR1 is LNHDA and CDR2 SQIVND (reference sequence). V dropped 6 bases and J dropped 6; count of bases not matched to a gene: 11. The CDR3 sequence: CASRWSGRADGEQYF. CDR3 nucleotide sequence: TGTGCCAGTAGGTGGAGCGGGAGGGCCGATGGCGAGCAGTACTTC. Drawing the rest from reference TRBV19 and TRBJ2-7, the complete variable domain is DGGITQSPKYLFRKEGQNVTLSCEQNLNHDAMYWYRQDPGQGLRLIYYSQIVNDFQKGDIAEGYSVSREKKESFPLTVTSAQKNPTAFYLCASRWSGRADGEQYFGPGTRLTVT.

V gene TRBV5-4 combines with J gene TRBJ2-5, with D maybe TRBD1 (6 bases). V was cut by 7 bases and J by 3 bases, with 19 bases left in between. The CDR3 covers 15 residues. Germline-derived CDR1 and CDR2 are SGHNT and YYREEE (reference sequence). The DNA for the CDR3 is TGTGCCAGCGGGACACCGGGACGTAGAGAAGAGACCCAGTACTTC. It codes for CASGTPGRREETQYF.

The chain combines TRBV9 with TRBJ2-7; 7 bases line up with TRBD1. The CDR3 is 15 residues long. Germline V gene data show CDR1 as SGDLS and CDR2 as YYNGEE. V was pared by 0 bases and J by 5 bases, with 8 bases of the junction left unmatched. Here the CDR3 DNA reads TGTGCCAGCAGCGTAGGAGGGGGCCTGTTCGACGAGCAGTACTTC. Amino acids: CASSVGGGLFDEQYF.

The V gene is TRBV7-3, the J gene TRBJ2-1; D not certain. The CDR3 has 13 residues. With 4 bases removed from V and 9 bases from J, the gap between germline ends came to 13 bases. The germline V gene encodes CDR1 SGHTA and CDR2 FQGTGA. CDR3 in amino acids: CASSSYEVGEQFF. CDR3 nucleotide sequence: TGTGCCAGCAGCTCCTACGAGGTTGGTGAGCAGTTCTTC.